The T cell receptor beta chain described here comes from a study of T cell responses to AZD1222 COVID-19 vaccine. Points from the study as a whole: Females made up more of the donors, who were largely white British, and clonal diversity may have come out too low. Only 5 or 6 people who got AZD1222 tested seropositive at baseline. Close to half of spike-specific TCRs reportedly recognize unmutated variant regions. Two doses of AZD1222 preceded a rise in Spike-specific TCR breadth and depth.

Concerning this clone itself: Its target is not known.

Assay: immunoSEQ multiplex PCR; the TCRdb copy retains only in-frame clones and omits some. The sample has 180,000 or so clones; around 90% are singletons. This material consisted of peripheral blood, taken 28 days after the second dose of the MenACWY control vaccine. The receptor was derived from an adult who received the MenACWY meningococcal vaccine as a control.

The CDR3 DNA reads TGCGCCAGCAGCCAAGATAGTTGGGAGAACACTGAAGCTTTCTTT. Its translation: CASSQDSWENTEAFF. The genes are TRBV4-1 and TRBJ1-1; D remains ambiguous. Trimming shortened V by 0 bases and J by 1 base, and 9 bases separated the two germline ends. Germline V gene sequence: CDR1 MGHRA, CDR2 YSYEKL. The CDR3 contains 15 residues.